This paragraph covers one T cell receptor beta chain sequence. Seattle's enrolled individuals joined amid active infection and were then monitored longitudinally. The data were obtained in a study of blood T cell repertoires in COVID-19. Study-level background: Sources were T cells, B-cell-depleted T cells, or PBMCs; the material itself was cDNA or gDNA.

In the authors' methods: Nucleated cell counts were estimated from reference gene primer amplification. The table came from immunoSEQ multiplex PCR; TCRdb's copy has only in-frame clones and leaves some out. V and J calls and clone size come straight from that table; D and trimming were deduced from the DNA. This sample carries approximately 150,000 clones, approximately 91% of them seen once, and the ten largest clones take roughly 4.5%. This CDR3 is built from 18 residues. Germline CDR1 reads MGHRA; CDR2 reads YSYEKL. V shed 4 bases and J shed 0 bases, with 21 bases lying between them. The chain joins TRBV4-1 to TRBJ1-2; tentatively, D is TRBD1 (5 bases). This TCR was recovered from a man aged 18 to 30 with COVID-19, enrolled during active disease. Sequenced sample: peripheral blood. The CDR3 protein is CASSLDVGGVDPNYGYTF. Written as DNA, the CDR3 is TGCGCCAGCAGCCTAGACGTGGGGGGGGTGGATCCTAACTATGGCTACACCTTC.